This TCR beta chain is drawn from a study of blood T cell repertoires in COVID-19. About the study: COVID-19 samples from acute and convalescent phases originated in the United States, Italy and Spain. T cells, B-cell-depleted T cells, or PBMCs provided the cDNA or gDNA that served as material.

Between the trimmed V and J ends, which lost 6 bases and 3 bases, there was a span of 8 bases. The CDR3 loop spans 11 amino acids. The germline V gene encodes CDR1 DFQATT and CDR2 SNEGSKA (reference sequence). Methods used by the authors: From reference gene primer amplification, estimates of nucleated cell counts were derived. Clones were sequenced by immunoSEQ multiplex PCR, and TCRdb holds only the in-frame ones, with some missing. The D gene and trimming were derived from the DNA, and the V and J assignments and clone size from that table. The table records 130,000 to 150,000 clones, approximately 80% of them present only once.

V and J are TRBV20-1 and TRBJ2-5; perhaps TRBD1 as D (6 bases). This TCR was recovered from a man aged 60 to 75 with active or convalescent COVID-19. The sequencing input was peripheral blood. Here the CDR3 DNA reads TGCAGTGCCTCAGGGGAAGAGACCCAGTACTTC. Its protein product is CSASGEETQYF.